This T cell receptor beta chain was captured by sequencing in a study of cytomegalovirus exposure and HLA in healthy donors. Whole-study findings and limits: A later analysis found common viral pathogens apparently linked to several of the most significant clusters.

Turning to this clone: What it binds is not known.

There were likely unrecorded immune exposures, though donors were nominally healthy when sampled. A multiplex PCR was run with 60 Vbeta primers and 13 Jbeta primers. Profiling relied on immunoSEQ multiplex PCR, and the TCRdb table lists in-frame clones only, not all of them. The table has roughly 120,000 clones, 77% seen once. V lost 1 base and J lost 9, with 4 bases in between. From germline, CDR1 is SGHAT and CDR2 FQNNGV. This CDR3 comprises 11 residues. The chain carries TRBV11-2 and TRBJ2-1; D is undetermined. Sequencing was done on a sample of PBMCs. The receptor was isolated from a woman in her thirties or forties in good health and CMV-seropositive. The CDR3 coding sequence is TGTGCCAGCAGCTTAGGAGGTGAGCAGTTCTTC. The encoded protein is CASSLGGEQFF. Full variable domain (missing parts from reference TRBV11-2 and TRBJ2-1): EAGVAQSPRYKIIEKRQSVAFWCNPISGHATLYWYQQILGQGPKLLIQFQNNGVVDDSQLPKDRFSAERLKGVDSTLKIQPAKLEDSAVYLCASSLGGEQFFGPGTRLTVL.